These T cell receptor beta chains were read from a single sample in a study of cytomegalovirus exposure and HLA in healthy donors. The table came from immunoSEQ multiplex PCR; TCRdb's copy has only in-frame clones and leaves some out. This sample's table has tens of thousands of clones. The sequenced material came from PBMCs. These receptors originate from a female donor in good health and CMV-seronegative. Each CDR3 is given with its conserved first and last residue. Each record gives: D gene, CDR3 length, V gene, J gene, CDR3 protein, CDR3 DNA. The D gene is left open where the match is weak.

TRBD1,15,TRBV6-5,TRBJ1-2,CASRNRDRGDYGYTF,TGTGCCAGCAGGAATCGGGACAGGGGAGACTATGGCTACACCTTC
TRBD1,16,TRBV4-2,TRBJ1-1,CASSQYVRDRGTEAFF,TGTGCCAGCAGCCAGTACGTTAGAGACAGGGGGACTGAAGCTTTCTTT
NA,14,TRBV9,TRBJ2-7,CASSVAGRDYEQYF,TGTGCCAGCAGCGTAGCGGGAAGGGACTACGAGCAGTACTTC
NA,18,TRBV21-1,TRBJ1-5,CASTTKPRGLGGNQPQHF,TGTGCCAGCACCACAAAGCCCAGGGGGCTTGGGGGCAATCAGCCCCAGCATTTT
NA,15,TRBV4-1,TRBJ2-3,CASSPRTNLADTQYF,TGCGCCAGCAGCCCGCGCACTAACCTGGCAGATACGCAGTATTTT
NA,16,TRBV6-1,TRBJ2-1,CASSEATGGHPNEQFF,TGTGCCAGCAGTGAAGCCACGGGGGGACACCCCAATGAGCAGTTCTTC
TRBD1,15,TRBV7-6,TRBJ1-2,CASSLSGQGRDGYTF,TGTGCCAGCAGCTTGTCCGGACAGGGGAGGGATGGCTACACCTTC
TRBD1,15,TRBV18,TRBJ2-3,CASSPGQGDTDTQYF,TGTGCCAGCTCACCAGGACAGGGGGACACAGATACGCAGTATTTT
TRBD1,15,TRBV6-6,TRBJ1-5,CASIPYRGSNQPQHF,TGTGCCAGCATTCCGTACAGGGGTAGCAATCAGCCCCAGCATTTT
NA,14,TRBV14,TRBJ1-1,CASSQVYGGTEAFF,TGTGCCAGCAGCCAAGTATACGGGGGAACTGAAGCTTTCTTT
NA,17,TRBV7-7,TRBJ1-2,CASSLAGGREPNYGYTF,TGTGCTAGCAGCTTAGCGGGAGGGCGGGAGCCTAACTATGGCTACACCTTC
NA,16,TRBV4-1,TRBJ1-4,CASSQEETGLNEKLFF,TGCGCCAGCAGCCAAGAGGAGACAGGCCTTAATGAAAAACTGTTTTTT
NA,15,TRBV9,TRBJ1-1,CASSVVSGLNTEAFF,TGTGCCAGCAGCGTAGTCTCAGGTCTGAACACTGAAGCTTTCTTT
TRBD1,15,TRBV9,TRBJ1-1,CASSVADRGPTEAFF,TGTGCCAGCAGCGTAGCAGACAGGGGGCCCACTGAAGCTTTCTTT
NA,13,TRBV7-6,TRBJ2-1,CASSLSRGTQKFF,TGTGCCAGCAGCTTATCGAGGGGGACGCAAAAGTTCTTC
TRBD2,15,TRBV14,TRBJ2-1,CASSQALAGRNEQFF,TGTGCCAGCAGCCAAGCACTAGCGGGTCGGAATGAGCAGTTCTTC
TRBD1,14,TRBV2,TRBJ2-7,CASSETGGPYEQYF,TGTGCCAGCAGTGAAACAGGGGGCCCCTACGAGCAGTACTTC
NA,12,TRBV14,TRBJ2-1,CASRQASWRQFF,TGTGCCAGCAGACAAGCTAGCTGGCGGCAGTTCTTC
TRBD1,12,TRBV28,TRBJ1-2,CASGGTGKGYTF,TGTGCCAGTGGTGGGACAGGTAAAGGCTACACCTTC
TRBD1,15,TRBV30,TRBJ1-2,CAWSPRGQGARGYTF,TGTGCCTGGAGTCCGCGGGGACAGGGGGCGCGTGGCTACACCTTC
NA,13,TRBV27,TRBJ1-1,CASSLGQLTEAFF,TGTGCCAGCAGTTTAGGGCAGCTCACTGAAGCTTTCTTT
NA,17,TRBV10-3,TRBJ2-7,CAISESIGPGVSYEQYF,TGTGCCATCAGTGAGTCGATCGGTCCAGGGGTATCCTACGAGCAGTACTTC
TRBD1,15,TRBV5-1,TRBJ2-7,CASSSRQGVTYEQYF,TGCGCCAGCAGCTCAAGACAGGGGGTGACCTACGAGCAGTACTTC
NA,16,TRBV7-2,TRBJ1-6,CASSGGGTGLGYPLHF,TGTGCCAGCAGCGGGGGCGGTACGGGCCTCGGGTATCCCCTCCACTTT
TRBD1,14,TRBV19,TRBJ2-7,CASSFTGGLYEQYF,TGTGCCAGTAGTTTTACAGGGGGTCTCTACGAGCAGTACTTC
TRBD2,17,TRBV29-1,TRBJ2-7,CSVEGEAGGPPSYEQYF,TGCAGCGTTGAAGGTGAAGCGGGAGGGCCCCCCAGCTACGAGCAGTACTTC
TRBD2,15,TRBV14,TRBJ2-1,CASSTGTSKYNEQFF,TGTGCCAGCAGCACCGGGACTAGCAAATACAATGAGCAGTTCTTC
NA,15,TRBV5-1,TRBJ2-5,CASSLGGRFEETQYF,TGCGCCAGCAGCTTAGGAGGCCGGTTCGAGGAGACCCAGTACTTC